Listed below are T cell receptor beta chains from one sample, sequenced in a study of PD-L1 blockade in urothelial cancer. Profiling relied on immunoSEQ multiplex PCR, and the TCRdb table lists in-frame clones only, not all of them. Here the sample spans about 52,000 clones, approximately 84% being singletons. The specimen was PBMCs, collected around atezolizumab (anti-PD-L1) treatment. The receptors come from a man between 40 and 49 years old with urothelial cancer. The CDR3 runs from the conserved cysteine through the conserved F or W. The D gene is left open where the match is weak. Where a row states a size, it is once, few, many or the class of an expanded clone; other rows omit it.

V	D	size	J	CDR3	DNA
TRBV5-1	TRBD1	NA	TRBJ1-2	CASSSPDRGHYGYTF	TGCGCCAGCAGCTCGCCCGACAGGGGACACTATGGCTACACCTTC
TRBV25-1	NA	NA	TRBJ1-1	CASKADSNTEAFF	TGTGCCAGCAAGGCGGACTCAAACACTGAAGCTTTCTTT
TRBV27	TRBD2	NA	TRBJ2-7	CASSVRGVNEQYF	TGTGCCAGCAGCGTACGGGGGGTAAACGAGCAGTACTTC
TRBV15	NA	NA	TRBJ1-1	CATSRGPAGKNTEAFF	TGTGCCACCAGCAGGGGCCCCGCGGGAAAGAACACTGAAGCTTTCTTT
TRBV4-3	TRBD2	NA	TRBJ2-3	CASSLGLAGGSDTQYF	TGCGCCAGCAGTCTCGGACTAGCGGGAGGCAGCGATACGCAGTATTTT
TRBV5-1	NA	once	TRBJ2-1	CASSFQGSDEQFF	TGCGCCAGCAGCTTTCAGGGGAGCGATGAGCAGTTCTTC
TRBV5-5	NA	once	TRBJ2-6	CASSLGGRGQGANVLTF	TGTGCCAGCAGCTTAGGTGGAAGGGGTCAAGGGGCCAACGTCCTGACTTTC
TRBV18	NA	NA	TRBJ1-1	CASSREQTNTEAFF	TGTGCCAGCTCACGAGAACAGACGAACACTGAAGCTTTCTTT
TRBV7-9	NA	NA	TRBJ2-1	CASSPPPRSSSYNEQFF	TGTGCCAGCAGCCCGCCCCCGAGGTCTAGCTCCTACAATGAGCAGTTCTTC
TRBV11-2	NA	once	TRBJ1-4	CASSLDLAGDNEKLFF	TGTGCCAGCAGCTTAGATCTCGCGGGGGATAATGAAAAACTGTTTTTT
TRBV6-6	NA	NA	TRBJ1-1	CASSLQGLGTEAFF	TGTGCCAGCAGTTTACAGGGTTTAGGCACTGAAGCTTTCTTT
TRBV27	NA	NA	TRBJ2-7	CASSYGSAAYEQYF	TGTGCCAGTTCGTACGGTAGCGCAGCCTACGAGCAGTACTTC
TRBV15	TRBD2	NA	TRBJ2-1	CATSRSSGSKAYNEQFF	TGTGCCACCAGCAGGTCTAGCGGGTCCAAGGCGTACAATGAGCAGTTCTTC
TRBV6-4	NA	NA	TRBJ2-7	CASSEFGLLYEQYF	TGTGCCAGCAGTGAATTTGGTCTACTCTACGAGCAGTACTTC
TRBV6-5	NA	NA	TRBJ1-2	CASSYNQGRTYGYTF	TGTGCCAGCAGTTACAATCAGGGAAGGACCTATGGCTACACCTTC
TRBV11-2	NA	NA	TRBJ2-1	CASSLTDNEQFF	TGTGCCAGCAGCTTAACAGACAATGAGCAGTTCTTC
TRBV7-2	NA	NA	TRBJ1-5	CASSLGGQPQHF	TGTGCCAGCAGCTTAGGAGGTCAGCCCCAGCATTTT
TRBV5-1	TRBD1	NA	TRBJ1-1	CASSLVPGGRLMDTEAFF	TGCGCCAGCAGCTTGGTACCAGGGGGGCGTTTAATGGACACTGAAGCTTTCTTT
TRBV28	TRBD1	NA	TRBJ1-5	CASSPDKGQGLQPQHF	TGTGCCAGCAGTCCAGACAAGGGACAGGGCCTCCAGCCCCAGCATTTT
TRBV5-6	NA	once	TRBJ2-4	CASSVTEGIQYF	TGTGCCAGCAGCGTGACCGAGGGCATTCAGTACTTC
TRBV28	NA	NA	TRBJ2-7	CASSSQDRRGEQYF	TGTGCCAGCAGTTCCCAGGACCGGCGGGGCGAGCAGTACTTC
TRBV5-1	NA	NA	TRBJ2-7	CASSLIPDRLVKGYEQYF	TGCGCCAGCAGCCTCATTCCCGACAGACTTGTAAAAGGCTACGAGCAGTACTTC
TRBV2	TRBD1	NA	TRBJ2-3	CASSDPAGQGADTQYF	TGTGCCAGCAGTGATCCCGCGGGACAGGGGGCTGATACGCAGTATTTT
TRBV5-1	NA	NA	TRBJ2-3	CASSPEWITDTQYF	TGCGCCAGCAGCCCGGAGTGGATCACAGATACGCAGTATTTT
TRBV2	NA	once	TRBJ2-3	CASRHRETGTDTQYF	TGTGCCAGCAGGCACAGGGAGACGGGCACAGATACGCAGTATTTT
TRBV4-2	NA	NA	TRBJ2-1	CASSLGTWEIPYNEQFF	TGTGCCAGCAGCTTGGGGACATGGGAAATCCCCTACAATGAGCAGTTCTTC
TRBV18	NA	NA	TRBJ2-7	CASSRPPSYEQYF	TGTGCCAGCTCACGTCCCCCTTCCTACGAGCAGTACTTC
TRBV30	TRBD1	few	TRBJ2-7	CAWSVRYRGQGGFYEQYF	TGTGCCTGGAGTGTACGCTATAGGGGACAGGGTGGATTTTACGAGCAGTACTTC
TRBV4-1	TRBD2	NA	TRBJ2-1	CASSHKREGNEQFF	TGCGCCAGCAGCCACAAGCGGGAGGGGAATGAGCAGTTCTTC
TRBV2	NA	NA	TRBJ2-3	CASSENGRESDTQYF	TGTGCCAGCAGTGAGAACGGGAGAGAGTCAGATACGCAGTATTTT
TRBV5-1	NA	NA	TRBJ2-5	CASSGPGQPQETQYF	TGCGCCAGCAGCGGACCGGGACAACCCCAAGAGACCCAGTACTTC
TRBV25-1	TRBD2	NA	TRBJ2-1	CASSALAGGVGEQFF	TGTGCCAGCAGTGCTCTAGCGGGAGGAGTTGGTGAGCAGTTCTTC
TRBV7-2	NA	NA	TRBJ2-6	CASSSNGQSSGANVLTF	TGTGCCAGCAGCTCGAATGGACAGAGCTCTGGGGCCAACGTCCTGACTTTC
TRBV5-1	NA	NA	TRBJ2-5	CASSSQGGGRETQYF	TGCGCCAGCAGCTCGCAGGGAGGTGGAAGAGAGACCCAGTACTTC
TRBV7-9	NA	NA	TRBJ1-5	CASSLRDSNQPQHF	TGTGCCAGCAGCCTGCGGGACAGCAATCAGCCCCAGCATTTT
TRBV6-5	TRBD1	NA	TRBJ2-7	CASRPPGQTNEQYF	TGTGCCAGCCGCCCGCCGGGACAGACCAACGAGCAGTACTTC
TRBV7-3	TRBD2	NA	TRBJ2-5	CASSLTKGTSKETQYF	TGTGCCAGCAGCTTAACAAAGGGGACTAGCAAAGAGACCCAGTACTTC
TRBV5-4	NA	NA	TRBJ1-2	CASSQQGFNYGYTF	TGTGCCAGCAGCCAACAGGGTTTTAACTATGGCTACACCTTC
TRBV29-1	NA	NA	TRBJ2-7	CSVGPLGPFEQYF	TGCAGCGTGGGGCCCTTAGGACCTTTTGAGCAGTACTTC
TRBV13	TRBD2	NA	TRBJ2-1	CASSFSSGSPSSYNEQFF	TGTGCCAGCAGCTTCTCTAGCGGGAGCCCCAGCTCCTACAATGAGCAGTTCTTC
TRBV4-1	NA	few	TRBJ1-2	CASSQYAGENYGYTF	TGCGCCAGCAGCCAATACGCAGGGGAGAACTATGGCTACACCTTC
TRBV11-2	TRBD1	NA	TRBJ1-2	CASSLPRDSGYGYTF	TGTGCCAGCAGCTTACCCCGGGACAGCGGCTATGGCTACACCTTC
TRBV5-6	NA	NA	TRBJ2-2	CASTLGGGNFANTGELFF	TGTGCCAGCACCTTAGGGGGGGGCAACTTTGCGAACACCGGGGAGCTGTTTTTT
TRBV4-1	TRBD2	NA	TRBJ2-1	CASSQGTSGKSSYNEQFF	TGCGCCAGCAGCCAAGGGACTAGCGGCAAGAGCTCCTACAATGAGCAGTTCTTC
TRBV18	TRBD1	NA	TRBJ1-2	CASSPRGSYGYTF	TGTGCCAGCTCACCCAGGGGGAGCTATGGCTACACCTTC
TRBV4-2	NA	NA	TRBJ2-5	CASSQAGRDQETQYF	TGTGCCAGCAGCCAAGCCGGCCGGGATCAAGAGACCCAGTACTTC
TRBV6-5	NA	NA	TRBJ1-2	CASSYKGHLNYGYTF	TGTGCCAGCAGTTACAAGGGACATCTAAACTATGGCTACACCTTC
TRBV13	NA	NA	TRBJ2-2	CASSLGLFNTGELFF	TGTGCCAGCAGCTTAGGCCTCTTTAACACCGGGGAGCTGTTTTTT
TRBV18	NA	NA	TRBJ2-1	CASSLLESESSYNEQFF	TGTGCCAGCTCACTCCTAGAGTCAGAAAGCTCCTACAATGAGCAGTTCTTC
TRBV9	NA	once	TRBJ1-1	CASSTGGSGNTEAFF	TGTGCCAGCAGCACGGGGGGGTCGGGGAACACTGAAGCTTTCTTT